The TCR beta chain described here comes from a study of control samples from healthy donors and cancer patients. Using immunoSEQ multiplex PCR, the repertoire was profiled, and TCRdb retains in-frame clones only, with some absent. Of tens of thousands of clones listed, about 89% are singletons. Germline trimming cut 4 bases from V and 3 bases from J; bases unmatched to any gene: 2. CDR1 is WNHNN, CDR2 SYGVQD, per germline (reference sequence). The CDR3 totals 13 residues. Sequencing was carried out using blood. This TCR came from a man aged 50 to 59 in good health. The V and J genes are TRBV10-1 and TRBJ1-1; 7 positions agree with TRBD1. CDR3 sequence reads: CASSGDRYTEAFF. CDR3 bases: TGCGCCAGCAGTGGGGACAGATACACTGAAGCTTTCTTT.